This T cell receptor (beta chain) was captured by sequencing in a study of cytomegalovirus exposure and HLA in healthy donors. Study results and caveats: It was confirmed in vitro that a few of the CMV-associated chains were specific for CMV antigens. Earlier analysis found most TCR beta V segments productive about 87% or about 30% of the time. In a later analysis, specific HLA alleles were associated with around 17,000 TCR beta sequences at a 0.05 false discovery rate. With further analysis later on, most CMV-associated TCR beta chains appeared HLA-restricted.

This CDR3 has 16 residues. Trimming took 3 bases from V and 5 from J; bases not matched to a gene: 11. Germline CDR1 and CDR2: MNHEY and SMNVEV (reference sequence). 60 Vbeta and 13 Jbeta primers were used in PCR. TCRdb's table, derived via immunoSEQ multiplex PCR, lists solely in-frame clones and lacks some. The sample includes 84,000 or so clones, roughly 80% seen only once; the top ten take about 1.4%. About this clone: Its antigen remains unknown.

This TCR derives from a male donor in good health and CMV-seronegative. The specimen was PBMCs. The rearrangement uses TRBV27 and TRBJ1-1; 8 nucleotides line up with TRBD1. CDR3 sequence reads: CASSFDDRGVRTEAFF. The CDR3 DNA reads as TGTGCCAGCAGTTTTGATGACAGGGGAGTTAGGACTGAAGCTTTCTTT.